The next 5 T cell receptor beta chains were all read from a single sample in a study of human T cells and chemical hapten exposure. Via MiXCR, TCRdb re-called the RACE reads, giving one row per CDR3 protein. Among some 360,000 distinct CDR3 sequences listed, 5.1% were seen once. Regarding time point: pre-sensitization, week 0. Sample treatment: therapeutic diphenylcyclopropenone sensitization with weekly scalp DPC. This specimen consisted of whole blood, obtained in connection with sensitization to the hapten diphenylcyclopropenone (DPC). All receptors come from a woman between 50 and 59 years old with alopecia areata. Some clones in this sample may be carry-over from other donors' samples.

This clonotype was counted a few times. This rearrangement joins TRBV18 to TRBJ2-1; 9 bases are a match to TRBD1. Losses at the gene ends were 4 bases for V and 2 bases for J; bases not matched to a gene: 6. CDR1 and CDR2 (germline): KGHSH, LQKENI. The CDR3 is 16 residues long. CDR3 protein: CASSLRQGVTYNEQFF. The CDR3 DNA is TGTGCCAGCTCACTAAGACAGGGGGTTACCTACAATGAGCAGTTCTTC.

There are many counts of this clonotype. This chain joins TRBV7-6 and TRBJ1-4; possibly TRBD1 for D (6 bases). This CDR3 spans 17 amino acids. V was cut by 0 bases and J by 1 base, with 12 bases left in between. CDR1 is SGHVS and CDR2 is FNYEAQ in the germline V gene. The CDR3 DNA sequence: TGTGCCAGCAGCTTAGCGCCCCAGGGGAAAACTAATGAAAAACTGTTTTTT. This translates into CASSLAPQGKTNEKLFF.

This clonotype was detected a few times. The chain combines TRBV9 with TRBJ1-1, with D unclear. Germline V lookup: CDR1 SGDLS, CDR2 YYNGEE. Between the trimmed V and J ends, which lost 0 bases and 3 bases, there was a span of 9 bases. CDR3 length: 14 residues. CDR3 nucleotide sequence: TGTGCCAGCAGCGTAGATGAGGTGTACACTGAAGCTTTCTTT. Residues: CASSVDEVYTEAFF.

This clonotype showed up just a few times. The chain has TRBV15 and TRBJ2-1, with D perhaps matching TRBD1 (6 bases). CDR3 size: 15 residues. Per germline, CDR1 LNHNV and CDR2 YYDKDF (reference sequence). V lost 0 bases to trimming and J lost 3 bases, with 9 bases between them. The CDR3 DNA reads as TGTGCCACCAGCAGAGAGGCAGGGGACTACAATGAGCAGTTCTTC. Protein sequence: CATSREAGDYNEQFF.

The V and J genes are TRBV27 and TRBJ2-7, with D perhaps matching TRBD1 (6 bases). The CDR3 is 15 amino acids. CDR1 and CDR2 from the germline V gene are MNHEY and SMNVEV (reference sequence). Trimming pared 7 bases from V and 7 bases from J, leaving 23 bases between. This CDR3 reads CASTLMGTWLEEQYF. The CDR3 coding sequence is TGTGCCAGCACCCTAATGGGGACATGGTTAGAAGAGCAGTACTTC.